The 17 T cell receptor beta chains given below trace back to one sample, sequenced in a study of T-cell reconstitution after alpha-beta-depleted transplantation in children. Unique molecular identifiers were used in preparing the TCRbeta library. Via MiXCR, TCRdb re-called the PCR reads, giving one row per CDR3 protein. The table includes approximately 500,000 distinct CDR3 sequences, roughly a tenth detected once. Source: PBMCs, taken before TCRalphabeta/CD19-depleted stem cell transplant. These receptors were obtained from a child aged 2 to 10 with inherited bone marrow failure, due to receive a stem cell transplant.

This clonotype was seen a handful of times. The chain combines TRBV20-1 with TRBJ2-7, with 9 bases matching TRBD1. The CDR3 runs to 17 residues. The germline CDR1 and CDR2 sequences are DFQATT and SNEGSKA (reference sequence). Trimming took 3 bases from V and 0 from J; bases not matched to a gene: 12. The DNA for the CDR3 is TGCAGTGCTAGCCCCCATACCGGGACAGGGAGCTCCTACGAGCAGTACTTC. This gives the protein CSASPHTGTGSSYEQYF.

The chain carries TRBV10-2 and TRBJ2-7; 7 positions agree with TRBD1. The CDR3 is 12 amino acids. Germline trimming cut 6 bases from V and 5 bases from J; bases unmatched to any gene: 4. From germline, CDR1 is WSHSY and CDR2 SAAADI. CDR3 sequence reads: CASRSGTDEQYF. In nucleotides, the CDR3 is TGCGCCAGCAGATCCGGGACAGACGAGCAGTACTTC.

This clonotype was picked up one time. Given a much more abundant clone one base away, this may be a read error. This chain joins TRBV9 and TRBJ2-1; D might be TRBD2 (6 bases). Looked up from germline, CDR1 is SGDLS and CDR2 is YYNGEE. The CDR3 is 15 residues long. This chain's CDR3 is CASSAGLSIYDDQFF. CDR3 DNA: TGTGCCAGCAGCGCGGGACTCAGCATCTACGATGACCAGTTCTTC.

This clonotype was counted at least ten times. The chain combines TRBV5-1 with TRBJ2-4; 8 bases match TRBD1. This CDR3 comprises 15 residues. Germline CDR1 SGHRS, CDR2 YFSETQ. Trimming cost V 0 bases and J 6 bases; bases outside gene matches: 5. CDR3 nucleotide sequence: TGCGCCAGCAGCTTGGCGACAGGGGTTGGAAACATTCAGTACTTC. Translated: CASSLATGVGNIQYF.

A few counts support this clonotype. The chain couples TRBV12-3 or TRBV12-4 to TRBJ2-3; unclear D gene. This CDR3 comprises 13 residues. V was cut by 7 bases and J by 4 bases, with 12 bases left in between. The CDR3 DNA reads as TGTGCCAGCACCGATCGAATGGCAGATACGCAGTATTTT. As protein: CASTDRMADTQYF.

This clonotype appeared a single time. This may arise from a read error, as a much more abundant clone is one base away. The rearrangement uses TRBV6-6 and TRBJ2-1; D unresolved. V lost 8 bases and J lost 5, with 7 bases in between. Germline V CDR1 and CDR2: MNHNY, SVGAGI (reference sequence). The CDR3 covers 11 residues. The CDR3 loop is CASGRNNEQFF. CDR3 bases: TGTGCCAGCGGACGTAACAATGAGCAGTTCTTC.

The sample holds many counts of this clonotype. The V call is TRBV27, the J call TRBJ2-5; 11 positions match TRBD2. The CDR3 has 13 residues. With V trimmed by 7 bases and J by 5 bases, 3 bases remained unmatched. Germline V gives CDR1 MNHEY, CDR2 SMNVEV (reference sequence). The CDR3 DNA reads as TGTGCCAGCACCAGGACTAGCGGGGAGACCCAGTACTTC. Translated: CASTRTSGETQYF.

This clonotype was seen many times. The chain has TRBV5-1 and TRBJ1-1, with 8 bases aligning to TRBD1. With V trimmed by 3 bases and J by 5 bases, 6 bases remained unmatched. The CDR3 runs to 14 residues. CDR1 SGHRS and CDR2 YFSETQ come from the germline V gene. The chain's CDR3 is CASSWKDRVTEAFF. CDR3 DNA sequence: TGCGCCAGCAGCTGGAAGGACAGGGTAACTGAAGCTTTCTTT.

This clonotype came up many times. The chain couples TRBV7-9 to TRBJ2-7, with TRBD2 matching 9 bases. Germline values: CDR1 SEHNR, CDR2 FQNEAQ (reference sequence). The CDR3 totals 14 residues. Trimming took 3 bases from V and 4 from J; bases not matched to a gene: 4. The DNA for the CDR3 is TGTGCCAGCAGCTTGCCGCTAGCGGGATACGAGCAGTACTTC. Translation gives CASSLPLAGYEQYF.

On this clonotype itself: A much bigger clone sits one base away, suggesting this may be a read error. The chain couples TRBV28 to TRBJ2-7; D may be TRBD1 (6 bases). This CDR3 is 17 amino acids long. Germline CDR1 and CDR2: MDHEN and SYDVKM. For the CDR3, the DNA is TGTGCCAGCAGTTTAAGCTATGGGACACCTGAATCCTTCGAGCAGTACTTC. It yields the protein CASSLSYGTPESFEQYF.

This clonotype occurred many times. As DNA, the CDR3 is TGTGCCAGCAGCCTCCAGGGCCGGGGGAGAGAGACCCAGTACTTC. It yields the protein CASSLQGRGRETQYF. V usage is TRBV9 and J usage is TRBJ2-5; D may be TRBD2 (6 bases). Germline V gene lookup returns CDR1 SGDLS and CDR2 YYNGEE. CDR3 length equals 15 residues. Trimming cost V 4 bases and J 4 bases, with 17 bases left between them.

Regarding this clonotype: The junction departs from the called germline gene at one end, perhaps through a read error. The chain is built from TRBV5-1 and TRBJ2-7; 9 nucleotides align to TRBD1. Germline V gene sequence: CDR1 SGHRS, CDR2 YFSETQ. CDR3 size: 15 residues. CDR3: CASSLSGTGIYDQYF. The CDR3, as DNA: TGCGCCAGCAGCCTTTCCGGGACAGGGATCTACGACCAGTACTTC. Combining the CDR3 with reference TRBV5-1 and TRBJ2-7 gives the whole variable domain KAGVTQTPRYLIKTRGQQVTLSCSPISGHRSVSWYQQTPGQGLQFLFEYFSETQRNKGNFPGRFSGRQFSNSRSEMNVSTLELGDSALYLCASSLSGTGIYDQYFGPGTRLTVT.

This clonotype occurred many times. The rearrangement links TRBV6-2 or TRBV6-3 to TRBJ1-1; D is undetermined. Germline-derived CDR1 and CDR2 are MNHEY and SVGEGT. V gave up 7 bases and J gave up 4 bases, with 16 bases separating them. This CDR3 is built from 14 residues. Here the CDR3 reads CASKPGFRTTEAFF. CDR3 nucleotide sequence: TGTGCCAGCAAACCAGGATTCCGGACCACTGAAGCTTTCTTT.

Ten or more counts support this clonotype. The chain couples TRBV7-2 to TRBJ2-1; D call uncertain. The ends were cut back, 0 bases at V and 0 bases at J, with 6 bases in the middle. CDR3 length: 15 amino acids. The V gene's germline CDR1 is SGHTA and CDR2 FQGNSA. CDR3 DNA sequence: TGTGCCAGCAGCTTAGCGGCAGCCTCCTACAATGAGCAGTTCTTC. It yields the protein CASSLAAASYNEQFF.

CDR3 nucleotides: TGTGCCAGCACCCAGGCCCCGGGACACTTAACAGATACGCAGTATTTT. Translating gives CASTQAPGHLTDTQYF. This chain links TRBV27 with TRBJ2-3; TRBD1 might be the D (6 bases). CDR1 is MNHEY and CDR2 is SMNVEV in the germline V gene (reference sequence). This CDR3 comprises 16 residues. V was pared by 7 bases and J by 3 bases, with 20 bases between.

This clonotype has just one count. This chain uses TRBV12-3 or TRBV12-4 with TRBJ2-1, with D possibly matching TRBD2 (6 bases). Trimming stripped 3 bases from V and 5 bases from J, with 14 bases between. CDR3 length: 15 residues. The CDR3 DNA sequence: TGTGCCAGCAGTTTGTGGGCTAGCGAAGACAATGAGCAGTTCTTC. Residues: CASSLWASEDNEQFF.

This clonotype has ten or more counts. The DNA of the CDR3 is TGTGCCAGCAGCATTGGGACTAGCGGGGGGTACGAGCAGTACTTC. Translation: CASSIGTSGGYEQYF. V usage is TRBV7-2 and J usage is TRBJ2-7; 15 nucleotides match TRBD2. The V and J ends lost 5 bases and 4 bases, in that order; junction bases with no gene match: 3. In germline, CDR1 is SGHTA, CDR2 FQGNSA. This CDR3 is built from 15 residues. Full variable domain (rest looked up from reference TRBV7-2 and TRBJ2-7): GAGVSQSPSNKVTEKGKDVELRCDPISGHTALYWYRQSLGQGLEFLIYFQGNSAPDKSGLPSDRFSAERTGGSVSTLTIQRTQQEDSAVYLCASSIGTSGGYEQYFGPGTRLTVT.